A single sample gave rise to the 17 T cell receptor beta chains below, sequenced in a study of molecular identifiers for immune sequencing clone quantification listed by TCRdb under 2018. The method was PCR. Sequencing used a NextSeq 500. The raw public reads went through TCRdb reprocessing: fastp at Q25, MiXCR clone calling, in-frame beta chains kept. Each CDR3 protein appears once, grouped with its most common genes and DNA. The sample records over 65,000 distinct CDR3 sequences, around a quarter of which are singletons. The ten most abundant clones make up 0.6% to 0.95% of the sample. Source material: naive CD8+ T cells from blood, with Jurkat cell RNA spiked in. What the cell subset or site label conveys for this sample: FACS-sorted CD8+CD4-CCR7+CD45RA+ naive T cells. Receptors were obtained from a human donor in good health. Some libraries in this study had Jurkat cell RNA spiked in.

This clonotype was seen only a few times. The chain uses TRBV23-1 and TRBJ1-4, with TRBD1 matching over 7 bases. TRBV23-1 is classed as an ORF, of uncertain function. This CDR3 has 17 residues. V lost 3 bases and J lost 2; bases outside the gene matches: 9. The CDR3 DNA is TGCGCCAGCAGTCAGTCGACAGGGCGGGCTACTAATGAAAAACTGTTTTTT. This sequence encodes CASSQSTGRATNEKLFF.

This clonotype was recorded a few times. V and J are TRBV7-6 and TRBJ2-3; 14 bases are shared with TRBD2. The CDR3 consists of 17 residues. The germline gives CDR1 SGHVS, CDR2 FNYEAQ. V gave up 5 bases and J gave up 6 bases; unmatched junction bases: 10. CDR3 protein: CASSLKGLAGALDTQYF. CDR3 in DNA: TGTGCCAGCAGCCTAAAGGGACTAGCGGGAGCGTTGGATACGCAGTATTTT.

The chain uses TRBV6-5 and TRBJ2-7; perhaps TRBD2 as D (6 bases). Trimming stripped 0 bases from V and 6 bases from J, with 15 bases between. The CDR3 consists of 15 residues. Germline V gives CDR1 MNHEY, CDR2 SVGAGI. The DNA for the CDR3 is TGTGCCAGCAGTTACTCGAGGGGACTTGGGGCCGAGCAGTACTTC. This translates into CASSYSRGLGAEQYF.

On this clonotype: A much larger clone lies a single base off, so this may be a read error. The conserved phenylalanine or tryptophan is not found at the CDR3 terminus, so this likely reflects a read error. The J gene is TRBJ2-3, the V gene TRBV4-3; no reliable D call. The CDR3 consists of 15 residues. V was cut by 0 bases and J by 5 bases, with 12 bases left in between. Germline assignment: CDR1 LGHNA and CDR2 YSLEER. For the CDR3, the DNA is TGCGCCAGCAGCCAAGATCATGGGGTGGAAGATACGCAGTATCTT. It codes for CASSQDHGVEDTQYL.

This clonotype has ten or more counts. This rearrangement joins TRBV2 to TRBJ1-5; a possible D gene is TRBD1 (5 bases). Germline lookup yields CDR1 SNHLY and CDR2 FYNNEI. This CDR3 is 14 amino acids long. With 7 bases removed from V and 4 bases from J, the gap between germline ends came to 14 bases. The CDR3 spells CASTGRGLNQPQHF. The CDR3 nucleotides read TGTGCCAGCACGGGGAGGGGTCTGAATCAGCCCCAGCATTTT. The full variable domain, in which reference TRBV2 and TRBJ1-5 provide the parts outside the CDR3, is EPEVTQTPSHQVTQMGQEVILRCVPISNHLYFYWYRQILGQKVEFLVSFYNNEISEKSEIFDDQFSVERPDGSNFTLKIRSTKLEDSAMYFCASTGRGLNQPQHFGDGTRLSIL.

V usage is TRBV20-1 and J usage is TRBJ2-3; 10 nucleotides line up with TRBD2. The V segment lost 2 bases and the J segment 2 bases; nucleotides outside the gene matches: 4. The CDR3 contains 15 residues. Germline V lookup: CDR1 DFQATT, CDR2 SNEGSKA (reference sequence). CDR3 in amino acids: CSARFSGRSTDTQYF. CDR3 nucleotide sequence: TGCAGTGCTAGATTTAGCGGGAGGTCCACAGATACGCAGTATTTT.

This clonotype was found many times. V gene TRBV7-9 combines with J gene TRBJ1-2; D might be TRBD1 (6 bases). Trimming took 3 bases from V and 3 from J, leaving 8 bases between them. This CDR3 spans 13 amino acids. Germline V gene sequence: CDR1 SEHNR, CDR2 FQNEAQ (reference sequence). The CDR3 sequence is CASSFGQHYGYTF. CDR3 in DNA: TGTGCCAGCAGCTTCGGACAGCACTATGGCTACACCTTC.

This clonotype was seen ten or more times. J is TRBJ1-1 and V is TRBV7-9, with D hard to call. The V gene lost 1 base and the J gene lost 7 bases, with 10 bases spanning the gap. There are 13 residues in the CDR3. Per germline, CDR1 SEHNR and CDR2 FQNEAQ (reference sequence). CDR3 region: CASSLGVGVEAFF. DNA for the CDR3: TGTGCCAGCAGCTTAGGGGTCGGGGTTGAAGCTTTCTTT.

This clonotype was detected many times. Here the CDR3 reads CASSYSSSWDTQYF. CDR3 in DNA: TGTGCCAGCAGTTACTCGTCTAGTTGGGATACGCAGTATTTT. The chain combines TRBV6-5 with TRBJ2-3; no clear D. Germline V lookup: CDR1 MNHEY, CDR2 SVGAGI. There are 14 residues in the CDR3. The V gene lost 0 bases and the J gene lost 6 bases, with 10 bases spanning the gap.

Concerning this clonotype: An end of the junction differs from the germline gene, which may be a read error. The chain carries TRBV4-1 and TRBJ1-5; D unclear. CDR3 length: 13 residues. CDR1 MGHRA and CDR2 YSYEKL come from the germline V gene. The CDR3 DNA sequence: TGCTCCAGCAGTGGGGTGGACAATCAGCCCCAGCATTTT. Protein: CSSSGVDNQPQHF.

This chain connects TRBV6-2 or TRBV6-3 to TRBJ2-5; 13 nucleotides line up with TRBD2. Unmatched junction bases numbered 10, after V lost 5 bases and J lost 7 bases. The CDR3 is 16 amino acids. Germline lookup yields CDR1 MNHEY and CDR2 SVGEGT. The CDR3 nucleotides are TGTGCCAGCAGTGAACGGACTAGCGGGGGCCTCTCGACCCAGTACTTC. Protein product: CASSERTSGGLSTQYF.

This clonotype has a handful of counts. The V call is TRBV5-1, the J call TRBJ2-7, with TRBD1 matching over 10 bases. CDR1 and CDR2 (germline): SGHRS, YFSETQ. J lost 2 bases, V lost 0 bases, and 5 bases had no gene match. This CDR3 has 16 amino acids. The CDR3 reads CASSLGPGTGAYEQYF. In DNA form, the CDR3 reads TGCGCCAGCAGCTTGGGACCCGGGACAGGGGCCTACGAGCAGTACTTC.

The J gene is TRBJ1-1, the V gene TRBV15; D is uncertain. V was clipped by 3 bases and J by 1 base, with 12 bases between them. Germline assignment: CDR1 LNHNV and CDR2 YYDKDF (reference sequence). The CDR3 is made up of 15 amino acids. The DNA of the CDR3 is TGTGCCACCAGCAGCGCTGTACAATCGAACACTGAAGCTTTCTTT. Residues: CATSSAVQSNTEAFF.

Details on this clonotype: It may be a read error: a sequence one base away is much more abundant. V gene TRBV5-3 combines with J gene TRBJ2-1; D gene ambiguous. TRBV5-3 is assigned to the ORF class and has an uncertain function. The V gene lost 10 bases and the J gene lost 0 bases, with 17 bases spanning the gap. The CDR3 runs 15 residues. The CDR3 DNA is TGTGCCTGCAGCTTGGCGACCGACTCCTACAATGAGCAGTTCTTC. Encoded protein: CACSLATDSYNEQFF.

This clonotype was detected many times. In DNA form, the CDR3 reads TGTGCCTCCACTGGGGCACATCAAGAGACCCAGTACTTC. It translates to CASTGAHQETQYF. This chain joins TRBV19 and TRBJ2-5, with D perhaps TRBD1 (5 bases). Looked up from germline, CDR1 is LNHDA and CDR2 is SQIVND (reference sequence). Trimming removed 11 bases at V and 2 bases at J, with 15 bases between. CDR3 length: 13 amino acids.

This clonotype has ten or more counts. The V call is TRBV5-4, the J call TRBJ2-3; the D gene is possibly TRBD1 (5 bases). V lost 6 bases and J lost 2, with 10 bases in between. Germline V gene lookup returns CDR1 SGHNT and CDR2 YYREEE (reference sequence). The CDR3 spans 13 residues. CDR3 region: CASKQVPTDTQYF. CDR3 bases: TGTGCCAGCAAACAGGTGCCCACAGATACGCAGTATTTT.

Turning to this clonotype: This may be a read error: a much more frequent sequence differs by one nucleotide. The chain recombines TRBV9 with TRBJ1-1; D call uncertain. Germline V gene sequence: CDR1 SGDLS, CDR2 YYNGEE. The CDR3 is 15 residues long. V lost 0 bases, J lost 4 bases, and 13 bases lay in between. CDR3 sequence reads: CASSVGGGSLTEAFF. In DNA, the CDR3 is TGTGCCAGCAGCGTAGGCGGAGGGAGTCTCACTGAAGCTTTCTTT.